Shown below are 20 T cell receptor beta chains from a single sample sequenced in a study of blood T cell repertoires in COVID-19. Method: immunoSEQ multiplex PCR; TCRdb's copy keeps in-frame clones and lacks some. The sample includes more than 200,000 clones, around 84% seen only once; the top ten take 1.5% to 2%. Sequencing was performed on PBMCs or T cells enriched from blood (not recorded which). The origin of the receptors is a woman between 50 and 59 years old who had recovered from COVID-19.

The genes are TRBV10-3 and TRBJ1-4, with D maybe TRBD1 (5 bases). The CDR3 consists of 13 residues. The V gene's germline CDR1 is ENHRY and CDR2 SYGVKD. V was cut by 3 bases and J by 6 bases, with 8 bases left in between. The CDR3, as DNA: TGTGCCATCAGTGAAAGGGGATATGAAAAACTGTTTTTT. Its protein is CAISERGYEKLFF.

The chain couples TRBV6-5 to TRBJ2-3; 8 bases agree with TRBD2. J lost 4 bases, V lost 6 bases, and 9 bases had no gene match. CDR1 is MNHEY and CDR2 is SVGAGI in the germline V gene. CDR3 length: 15 residues. The CDR3 nucleotides are TGTGCCAGCAGGCCCGGGAGGACTAGCCCAGATACGCAGTATTTT. Protein sequence: CASRPGRTSPDTQYF.

The V gene is TRBV21-1, the J gene TRBJ2-7; the D segment call TRBD1 is taken from the table without a DNA check. TRBV21-1 is recorded as a pseudogene. The CDR3 sequence is 21 residues long. This CDR3 is CASNRGDREGLRLNPQKKQYF. The CDR3 nucleotides are TGTGCCAGCAACCGGGGGGACAGGGAAGGACTTCGGCTAAACCCACAAAAGAAACAGTACTTC.

This clone has ten or more counts. This chain uses TRBV9 with TRBJ2-7, with a tentative D call TRBD2 (6 bases). CDR1 and CDR2 from the germline V gene are SGDLS and YYNGEE. The V and J ends lost 0 bases and 5 bases respectively, with 12 bases between them. The CDR3 extends over 14 amino acids. CDR3 nucleotide sequence: TGTGCCAGCAGCGTAGGGGGGGAAACCCACGAGCAGTACTTC. Translating gives CASSVGGETHEQYF.

This clone was observed a single time. The chain joins TRBV6-5 to TRBJ2-1; D is ambiguous. The CDR3 consists of 15 residues. Trimming removed 0 bases at V and 3 bases at J, with 9 bases between. Germline V CDR1 and CDR2: MNHEY, SVGAGI. The CDR3 nucleotides read TGTGCCAGCAGTTACTCGGTTTCAGGCTACAATGAGCAGTTCTTC. Translation: CASSYSVSGYNEQFF.

The chain couples TRBV28 to TRBJ2-1, with 8 positions matching TRBD2. Losses at the gene ends were 6 bases for V and 5 bases for J; bases not matched to a gene: 9. Germline values: CDR1 MDHEN, CDR2 SYDVKM. This CDR3 spans 15 amino acids. The CDR3 nucleotides read TGTGCCAGCAGCTTGAGCGGGAGTTCTGACAATGAGCAGTTCTTC. Protein sequence: CASSLSGSSDNEQFF. The full variable domain, its missing parts supplied by reference TRBV28 and TRBJ2-1, is DVKVTQSSRYLVKRTGEKVFLECVQDMDHENMFWYRQDPGLGLRLIYFSYDVKMKEKGDIPEGYSVSREKKERFSLILESASTNQTSMYLCASSLSGSSDNEQFFGPGTRLTVL.

The V and J genes are TRBV5-4 and TRBJ2-1; 7 bases align to TRBD2. This CDR3 comprises 15 residues. Germline V CDR1 and CDR2: SGHNT, YYREEE (reference sequence). J gave up 5 bases and V 3 bases, and 8 bases lay outside the gene matches. The CDR3 is CASSSLGGADNEQFF. DNA of the CDR3: TGTGCCAGCAGCTCGTTGGGAGGGGCGGACAATGAGCAGTTCTTC.

The rearrangement uses TRBV7-8 and TRBJ1-1; 9 nucleotides agree with TRBD1. The junction had 8 bases not matched to a gene; V was cut back by 5 bases and J by 1 base. CDR1 and CDR2 (germline): SGHVS, FQNEAQ. This CDR3 region has 16 residues. The CDR3 DNA is TGTGCCAGCAGCCCAATAGTGGGACAGGGGAACACTGAAGCTTTCTTT. It translates to CASSPIVGQGNTEAFF.

CDR3 loop: CAIRPGTSGSTDTQYF. For the CDR3, the DNA is TGTGCCATCAGACCCGGGACTAGCGGGAGCACAGATACGCAGTATTTT. The chain carries TRBV10-3 and TRBJ2-3, with 12 positions matching TRBD2. Looked up from germline, CDR1 is ENHRY and CDR2 is SYGVKD. The CDR3 covers 16 residues. V was clipped by 6 bases and J by 0 bases; unmatched bases: 4.

This rearrangement joins TRBV3-1 (or the pseudogene TRBV3-2) to TRBJ1-1; D is undetermined. From germline, CDR1 is LGHDT and CDR2 YNNKEL (reference sequence). The CDR3 spans 15 residues. V was shortened by 0 bases and J by 1 base, with 9 bases between the two germline ends. CDR3 sequence reads: CASSQDGGRNTEAFF. The CDR3 nucleotides are TGTGCCAGCAGCCAAGATGGAGGGAGGAACACTGAAGCTTTCTTT.

The chain recombines TRBV2 with TRBJ2-1; 15 bases are a match to TRBD2. The CDR3 is 16 residues long. In germline, CDR1 is SNHLY, CDR2 FYNNEI. V shed 6 bases and J 7 bases; nucleotides not matched to a gene: 7. The CDR3, as DNA: TGTGCCAGCAGGGGGACTAGCGGGAGGTGGGAGAATGAGCAGTTCTTC. Translating it yields CASRGTSGRWENEQFF.

The chain employs TRBV10-1 and TRBJ2-7; D is ambiguous. The CDR3 totals 11 residues. V was clipped by 2 bases and J by 4 bases, with 3 bases between them. Germline lookup yields CDR1 WNHNN and CDR2 SYGVQD (reference sequence). The DNA for the CDR3 is TGCGCCAGCAGTGAGCCTTACGAGCAGTACTTC. Protein sequence: CASSEPYEQYF.

The V call is TRBV27, the J call TRBJ2-7, with D possibly TRBD2 on 6 matching bases. The CDR3 has 16 amino acids. V gave up 8 bases and J gave up 2 bases, with 22 bases separating them. Germline CDR1 MNHEY, CDR2 SMNVEV (reference sequence). This chain's CDR3 is CASSPRGAEGTYEQYF. CDR3 coding DNA: TGTGCCAGCTCCCCCCGGGGAGCGGAGGGGACCTACGAGCAGTACTTC.

This sequence joins TRBV18 and TRBJ1-1, with D tentatively TRBD1 (6 bases). V was shortened by 2 bases and J by 11 bases, with 18 bases between the two germline ends. CDR3 length: 14 residues. Per the germline V gene, CDR1 is KGHSH and CDR2 is LQKENI. The CDR3 loop is CASSPKDSPPLAFF. For the CDR3, the DNA is TGTGCCAGCTCACCAAAGGACAGCCCTCCTTTGGCTTTCTTT.

The chain has TRBV28 and TRBJ2-3, with TRBD1 matching over 7 bases. CDR3 size: 15 residues. V shed 6 bases, J shed 3 bases, and the junction held 9 bases outside the gene matches. Germline V gene sequence: CDR1 MDHEN, CDR2 SYDVKM. CDR3 coding DNA: TGTGCCAGCAGCTTAGACAGGGCTATTACAGATACGCAGTATTTT. It yields the protein CASSLDRAITDTQYF.

The gene calls are TRBV7-3 and TRBJ2-7, with TRBD2 identical over 10 bases. V shed 5 bases and J 12 bases; nucleotides not matched to a gene: 10. CDR1 and CDR2 from the germline V gene are SGHTA and FQGTGA. This CDR3 is built from 13 residues. The CDR3 spells CASSLSGGEPSYF. The CDR3 DNA reads as TGTGCCAGCAGCCTCAGCGGGGGGGAGCCGTCGTACTTC.

V and J are TRBV6-5 and TRBJ2-3; D gene ambiguous. Trimming took off 5 bases at V and 0 bases at J, with 9 bases between the two ends. The CDR3 is 14 amino acids. CDR1 and CDR2 from the germline V gene are MNHEY and SVGAGI. The CDR3 protein is CASSPGGSTDTQYF. In DNA form, the CDR3 reads TGTGCCAGCAGTCCCGGCGGAAGCACAGATACGCAGTATTTT.

The gene calls are TRBV5-1 and TRBJ2-3, with 15 bases lining up with TRBD2. The ends lost 4 bases at V and 6 bases at J; junction bases unmatched: 9. This CDR3 is built from 17 residues. Per the germline V gene, CDR1 is SGHRS and CDR2 is YFSETQ. CDR3 in amino acids: CASSPGGLAGGPDTQYF. CDR3 DNA sequence: TGCGCCAGCAGCCCCGGGGGACTAGCGGGAGGTCCTGATACGCAGTATTTT.

The chain links TRBV10-3 to TRBJ2-5; 10 nucleotides align to TRBD2. Germline loops: CDR1 ENHRY, CDR2 SYGVKD. This CDR3 contains 17 residues. V gave up 3 bases and J gave up 2 bases; unmatched junction bases: 9. The CDR3 coding sequence is TGTGCCATCAGTGAAGGACGAAGCGGGAGGGAACAAGAGACCCAGTACTTC. It codes for CAISEGRSGREQETQYF.

The CDR3 is CAAGTSTAEQYF. DNA of the CDR3: TGTGCCGCCGGGACTAGTACGGCCGAGCAGTACTTC. V gene TRBV19 combines with J gene TRBJ2-7; 8 bases are shared with TRBD2. With V trimmed by 11 bases and J by 6 bases, 9 bases remained unmatched. This CDR3 comprises 12 residues. Germline CDR1 and CDR2: LNHDA and SQIVND (reference sequence).